The 14 T cell receptor beta chains in this list originate from one sample, sequenced in a study of T cells in women clearing cervical HPV infection. The data were produced by immunoSEQ multiplex PCR, yet TCRdb's version contains in-frame clones alone and is incomplete. This sample lists about 32,000 clones; its ten largest clones have under 8%. Sequenced material: blood buffy coat. Receptor source: a woman between 18 and 70 years old with a cervical HPV16 infection that either progressed to CIN3+ or cleared (not recorded which).

As concerns this clone: The CDR3 is cut off 3 residues early in the read; its end comes from the germline J gene. The chain joins TRBV11-2 to TRBJ1-1, with no clear D. Trimming took 5 bases from V and 1 from J, leaving 14 bases between them. Germline CDR1 SGHAT, CDR2 FQNNGV. There are 15 residues in the CDR3. The sequenced CDR3 bases are TGTGCCAGCAGCAGAGGAGTGACAACGAACACTGAA. This codes for CASSRGVTTNTE. The full-length CDR3 reads as CASSRGVTTNTEAFF.

Worth noting for this clone: Read data end 3 residues before the CDR3 end; the end is taken from the germline J gene. The chain joins TRBV29-1 to TRBJ2-1; 9 positions agree with TRBD2. Germline CDR1 and CDR2: SQVTM and ANQGSEA. With 6 bases clipped from V and 1 base from J, the junction kept 4 bases outside the gene matches. The CDR3 runs to 14 residues. The CDR3 bases that were read are TGCAGCGTCGGCGGGGGGGCGTCCTACAATGAG. Amino acids: CSVGGGASYNE. The whole CDR3 is CSVGGGASYNEQFF.

To note about this clone: The read ends 3 residues shy of where the CDR3 ends; the end is completed using the germline J gene. The J gene is TRBJ1-4, the V gene TRBV6-2 or TRBV6-3; 7 bases are a match to TRBD1. Germline-derived CDR1 and CDR2 are MNHEY and SVGEGT. J was trimmed by 2 bases and V by 6 bases; bases with no gene match: 6. The CDR3 totals 15 residues. CDR3 DNA (partial): TGTGCCAGCAGCAGACAGGGAACCACTAATGAAAAA. Protein: CASSRQGTTNEK. The whole CDR3 reads CASSRQGTTNEKLFF.

About this clone itself: The read is 3 residues too short to cover the CDR3 end, so that end is filled in from the germline J gene. This chain uses TRBV20-1 with TRBJ1-2; TRBD1 aligns across 8 bases. The V and J ends lost 6 bases and 4 bases, in that order; junction bases with no gene match: 13. The CDR3 spans 15 residues. CDR1 is DFQATT, CDR2 SNEGSKA, per germline (reference sequence). The part of the CDR3 DNA that was read is TGCAGTGCCAATGACGGACAGGGTTTGGGCTATGGC. Amino acids: CSANDGQGLGYG. The entire CDR3 reads CSANDGQGLGYGYTF.

A remark on this clone: The read finishes 3 residues shy of the CDR3 end, and the germline J gene is used to complete it. V and J are TRBV12-3 or TRBV12-4 and TRBJ1-1, with 7 bases matching TRBD1. This CDR3 is 12 amino acids long. The CDR3 is CASSLTGFRAFF. CDR3 DNA (partial): TGTGCCAGCAGTTTGACAGGGTTTAGG.

For this clone: The read terminates 3 residues ahead of where the CDR3 ends, so the germline J gene completes it. The chain carries TRBV30 and TRBJ2-3, with 7 bases identical to TRBD2. V trimming: 7 bases; J trimming: 6 bases; junction bases outside the gene matches: 10. This CDR3 comprises 13 residues. Germline lookup yields CDR1 GTSNPN and CDR2 SVGIG (reference sequence). The CDR3 sequence is CAFIRGVLDTQYF. The part of the CDR3 DNA that was read is TGTGCCTTTATTCGGGGGGTACTGGATACG.

Worth noting for this clone: The missing CDR3 end, 3 residues past where the read stops, is filled in from the germline J gene. The rearrangement uses TRBV18 and TRBJ2-1, with D maybe TRBD1 (7 bases). This CDR3 has 13 amino acids. The germline gives CDR1 KGHSH, CDR2 LQKENI. The V end lost 3 bases, the J end lost 7 bases, and 10 bases lay between the germline ends. The part of the CDR3 DNA that was read is TGTGCCAGCTCACCGCCAGGGGGGAATGAG. Translated, it gives CASSPPGGNE. In full, the CDR3 reads CASSPPGGNEQFF.

As to this clone: Read coverage stops 3 residues before the CDR3 terminus; the germline J gene supplies the remainder. The rearrangement uses TRBV2 and TRBJ2-3; D call uncertain. Trimming took 9 bases from V and 4 from J, leaving 8 bases between them. This CDR3 is 11 amino acids long. CDR1 is SNHLY, CDR2 FYNNEI, per germline. CDR3 bases read: TGTGCCAGGAGTCCCTCAGATACG. It codes for CARSPSDT. The entire CDR3 reads CARSPSDTQYF.

In the case of this clone: The read gets to within 3 residues of the CDR3 end, and the germline J gene fills in the rest. This chain connects TRBV4-1 to TRBJ1-2; D remains ambiguous. Germline V gene data show CDR1 as MGHRA and CDR2 as YSYEKL. With 0 bases removed from V and 6 bases from J, the gap between germline ends came to 8 bases. CDR3 size: 13 residues. The DNA read from the CDR3 is TGCGCCAGCAGCCAAGAAGGGCGCGATGGC. This encodes CASSQEGRDG. The complete CDR3 reads CASSQEGRDGYTF.

Comment on this clone: The CDR3 end lies 3 residues beyond the end of the read and is filled in from the germline J gene. V is TRBV10-3 and J is TRBJ1-4; no reliable D call. The CDR3 has 15 amino acids. The germline gives CDR1 ENHRY, CDR2 SYGVKD. V lost 0 bases and J lost 8, with 13 bases in between. Partial CDR3 DNA: TGTGCCATCAGTGAGTCAGAGAGGCCGGGGGAAAAA. It yields the protein CAISESERPGEK. The CDR3 in its entirety is CAISESERPGEKLFF.

Note on this clone: The CDR3 goes on 3 residues after the read ends, and that part is filled in from the germline J gene. The chain links TRBV2 to TRBJ2-5; D gene unclear. Germline CDR1 SNHLY, CDR2 FYNNEI. The V end was cut by 3 bases, the J end by 4 bases, with 6 bases between. The CDR3 consists of 12 residues. CDR3 loop: CASSDSGETQYF. CDR3 DNA (partial): TGTGCCAGCAGTGACTCGGGAGAGACC.

In regard to this clone: The read ends 3 residues early relative to the CDR3; the germline J gene fills the gap. This chain links TRBV4-1 with TRBJ1-1, with D unclear. The V gene's germline CDR1 is MGHRA and CDR2 YSYEKL. V was pared by 3 bases and J by 4 bases, with 12 bases between. There are 14 residues in the CDR3. The DNA read from the CDR3 is TGCGCCAGCAGCCATTACGAGGCAATCACTGAA. It yields the protein CASSHYEAITE. The CDR3 as a whole reads CASSHYEAITEAFF.

Concerning this clone: The read ends 3 residues shy of where the CDR3 ends; the end is completed using the germline J gene. The chain is built from TRBV30 and TRBJ2-7; D is undetermined. The CDR3 length is 12 residues. The V and J ends lost 0 bases and 1 base respectively, with 4 bases between them. The germline gives CDR1 GTSNPN, CDR2 SVGIG (reference sequence). The CDR3 bases that were read are TGTGCCTGGAGTGTACGGTCCTACGAG. The encoded protein is CAWSVRSYE. The full CDR3 protein reads CAWSVRSYEQYF.

Details on this clone: The CDR3 end is not reached by the read, which stops 3 residues before it; the germline J gene fills it in. This chain links TRBV18 with TRBJ1-2, with D maybe TRBD1 (5 bases). The CDR3 has 11 residues. Trimming removed 3 bases at V and 7 bases at J, with 6 bases between. Germline V gene data show CDR1 as KGHSH and CDR2 as LQKENI. The sequenced part of the CDR3 DNA is TGTGCCAGCTCACCCAGGGTTGGC. Amino acid sequence: CASSPRVG. The whole CDR3 sequence reads CASSPRVGYTF. Full variable domain (remainder filled in from reference TRBV18 and TRBJ1-2): NAGVMQNPRHLVRRRGQEARLRCSPMKGHSHVYWYRQLPEEGLKFMVYLQKENIIDESGMPKERFSAEFPKEGPSILRIQQVVRGDSAAYFCASSPRVGYTFGSGTRLTVV.